The 12 T cell receptor beta chains below come from one sample, sequenced in a study of blood T cell repertoires in COVID-19. The data were produced by immunoSEQ multiplex PCR, yet TCRdb's version contains in-frame clones alone and is incomplete. The sample gives some 94,000 clones, about two thirds of which show up once; approximately 25% is in the top ten. Input material: peripheral blood. The receptor set was obtained from an older woman in a cohort sampled during active or convalescent COVID-19.

The V and J genes are TRBV7-9 and TRBJ2-7, with 11 bases aligning to TRBD1. V lost 4 bases to trimming and J lost 6 bases; unmatched junction nucleotides: 2. CDR3 size: 13 residues. CDR1 is SEHNR, CDR2 FQNEAQ, per germline (reference sequence). The CDR3 here is CASSWTGGAEQYF. CDR3 sequence (DNA): TGTGCCAGCAGCTGGACAGGGGGCGCCGAGCAGTACTTC.

This clone was observed a single time. This rearrangement joins TRBV9 to TRBJ2-2, with TRBD2 matching 10 bases. V dropped 0 bases and J dropped 5; count of bases not matched to a gene: 13. The CDR3 sequence is 19 residues long. Germline V gives CDR1 SGDLS, CDR2 YYNGEE. In DNA form, the CDR3 reads TGTGCCAGCAGCGTAGGCCAGCGGGGGGGCAGAAGTTATACCGGGGAGCTGTTTTTT. The encoded protein is CASSVGQRGGRSYTGELFF.

This clone was counted once. This chain connects TRBV11-2 to TRBJ1-2, with 8 bases lining up with TRBD1. The germline V gene has CDR1 SGHAT and CDR2 FQNNGV. The CDR3 is 13 amino acids. Trimming took 5 bases from V and 8 from J; bases not matched to a gene: 7. The CDR3 bases are TGTGCCAGCAGCCTTACTGCAGGGGGCGGCTACACCTTC. It codes for CASSLTAGGGYTF.

The chain carries TRBV6-1 and TRBJ1-5; D possibly corresponds to TRBD1 (6 bases). The V and J ends lost 2 bases and 1 base respectively, with 9 bases between them. Germline loops: CDR1 MNHNS, CDR2 SASEGT. This CDR3 contains 15 residues. This chain's CDR3 is CASSETRGSNQPQHF. The DNA of the CDR3 is TGTGCCAGCAGTGAAACCAGGGGAAGCAATCAGCCCCAGCATTTT.

The rearrangement joins TRBV5-1 to TRBJ1-1, with no clear D. The CDR3 is made up of 15 amino acids. The V end was cut by 0 bases, the J end by 1 base, with 10 bases between. Germline assignment: CDR1 SGHRS and CDR2 YFSETQ. The CDR3 region is CASSLAGYPNTEAFF. The DNA for the CDR3 is TGCGCCAGCAGCTTGGCGGGGTACCCGAACACTGAAGCTTTCTTT.

The CDR3: CASSRRQGVVNEQFF. For the CDR3, the DNA is TGTGCCAGCAGTAGACGACAGGGAGTGGTCAATGAGCAGTTCTTC. The chain carries TRBV5-6 and TRBJ2-1; 7 bases are shared with TRBD1. The CDR3 covers 15 residues. Germline V CDR1 and CDR2: SGHDT, YYEEEE. The V gene end was trimmed by 5 bases and the J gene end by 6 bases; junction bases not matched to a gene: 11. The variable domain in full, completed from reference TRBV5-6 and TRBJ2-1, reads DAGVTQSPTHLIKTRGQQVTLRCSPKSGHDTVSWYQQALGQGPQFIFQYYEEEERQRGNFPDRFSGHQFPNYSSELNVNALLLGDSALYLCASSRRQGVVNEQFFGPGTRLTVL.

The genes are TRBV15 and TRBJ1-1, with TRBD1 as a possible D gene (5 bases). Germline V gene data show CDR1 as LNHNV and CDR2 as YYDKDF (reference sequence). The V end lost 0 bases, the J end lost 3 bases, and 14 bases lay between the germline ends. This CDR3 is 16 amino acids long. The CDR3: CATSRDLGLQDTEAFF. CDR3 sequence (DNA): TGTGCCACCAGCAGAGATCTGGGTCTACAGGACACTGAAGCTTTCTTT. Based on the CDR3 plus reference TRBV15 and TRBJ1-1, the full variable domain is DAMVIQNPRYQVTQFGKPVTLSCSQTLNHNVMYWYQQKSSQAPKLLFHYYDKDFNNEADTPDNFQSRRPNTSFCFLDIRSPGLGDTAMYLCATSRDLGLQDTEAFFGQGTRLTVV.

The chain is built from TRBV6-5 and TRBJ1-1, with D perhaps TRBD1 (6 bases). This CDR3 contains 12 residues. Germline V gene lookup returns CDR1 MNHEY and CDR2 SVGAGI. V was trimmed by 2 bases and J by 9 bases, leaving 10 bases between them. Here the CDR3 reads CASSYPTGKAFF. The CDR3 bases are TGTGCCAGCAGTTACCCTACAGGGAAAGCTTTCTTT.

V and J are TRBV7-9 and TRBJ1-6; D remains unclear. This CDR3 has 15 amino acids. The germline V gene has CDR1 SEHNR and CDR2 FQNEAQ (reference sequence). Trimming took off 5 bases at V and 5 bases at J, with 13 bases between the two ends. This CDR3 is CASSDRQSDNSPLHF. CDR3 DNA sequence: TGTGCCAGCAGCGATAGACAATCAGATAATTCACCCCTCCACTTT.

This chain links TRBV3-1 (or the pseudogene TRBV3-2) with TRBJ1-6, with D possibly TRBD1 on 5 matching bases. The CDR3 has 14 residues. The germline CDR1 and CDR2 sequences are LGHDT and YNNKEL (reference sequence). Trimming shortened V by 3 bases and J by 9 bases, and 12 bases separated the two germline ends. In DNA, the CDR3 is TGTGCCAGCAGCCAGACAGCAGGGTCTTCACCCCTCCACTTT. It is translated as CASSQTAGSSPLHF.

The V and J genes are TRBV2 and TRBJ1-3, with D perhaps matching TRBD1 (6 bases). V lost 5 bases, J lost 0 bases, and 14 bases lay in between. The CDR3 is 16 residues long. Germline values: CDR1 SNHLY, CDR2 FYNNEI. CDR3: CASSRDRPSSGNTIYF. For the CDR3, the DNA is TGTGCCAGCAGTCGCGACAGGCCCTCCTCTGGAAACACCATATATTTT.

The rearrangement links TRBV19 to TRBJ2-5; 8 bases match TRBD1. This CDR3 has 14 amino acids. The V segment lost 4 bases and the J segment 9 bases; nucleotides outside the gene matches: 10. The germline V gene has CDR1 LNHDA and CDR2 SQIVND (reference sequence). Written as DNA, the CDR3 is TGTGCCAGTAGTAACCCGGACAGGGTCTGGGCCCAGTACTTC. Translated: CASSNPDRVWAQYF.